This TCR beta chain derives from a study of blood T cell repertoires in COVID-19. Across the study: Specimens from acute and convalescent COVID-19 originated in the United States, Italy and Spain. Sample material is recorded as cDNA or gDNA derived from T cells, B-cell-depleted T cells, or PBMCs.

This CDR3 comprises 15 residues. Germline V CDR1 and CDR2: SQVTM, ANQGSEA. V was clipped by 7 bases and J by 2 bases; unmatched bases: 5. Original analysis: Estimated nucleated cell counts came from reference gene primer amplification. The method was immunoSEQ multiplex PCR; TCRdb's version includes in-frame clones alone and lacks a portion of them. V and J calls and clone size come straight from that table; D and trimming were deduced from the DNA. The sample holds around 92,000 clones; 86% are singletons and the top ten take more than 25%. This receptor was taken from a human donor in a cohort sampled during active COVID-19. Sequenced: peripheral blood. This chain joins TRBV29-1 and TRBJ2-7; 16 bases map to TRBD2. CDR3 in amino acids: CSGIGTSGRAYEQYF. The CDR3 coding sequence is TGCAGCGGAATCGGGACTAGCGGGAGGGCCTACGAGCAGTACTTC.